Below, 6 T cell receptor beta chains from the same sample are listed, as sequenced in a study of identical twins. TCRdb analysed the 5' RACE reads with MiXCR anew, one entry per CDR3 protein. Of 500,000 to 700,000 distinct CDR3 sequences listed, roughly 7.2% are singletons. Another study also made use of these data, one on yellow fever vaccine responses in identical twins.

The material sequenced was PBMCs. The origin of the receptors is a woman younger than 35 in good health.

This clonotype was seen ten or more times. This rearrangement joins TRBV28 to TRBJ2-3; D gene uncertain. There are 15 residues in the CDR3. V lost 2 bases, J lost 5 bases, and 14 bases lay in between. Germline CDR1 is MDHEN and CDR2 is SYDVKM. CDR3 residues: CASSLESLGEDTQYF. Here the CDR3 DNA reads TGTGCCAGCAGTTTAGAAAGTTTGGGTGAAGATACGCAGTATTTT.

This clonotype was recorded only once. This chain connects TRBV12-3 or TRBV12-4 to TRBJ2-2, with 7 nucleotides matching TRBD2. Unmatched junction bases numbered 9, after V lost 7 bases and J lost 7 bases. The CDR3 length is 14 residues. The CDR3 DNA follows: TGTGCCAGCATCAAGGGAGGGGTGCGCGGGGAGCTGTTTTTT. Protein product: CASIKGGVRGELFF.

This clonotype was seen only a few times. V is TRBV5-1 and J is TRBJ2-1; 7 bases match TRBD2. The ends lost 4 bases at V and 1 base at J; junction bases unmatched: 14. Germline V CDR1 and CDR2: SGHRS, YFSETQ. The CDR3 extends over 18 amino acids. The CDR3 reads CASSRLRPSGGSYNEQFF. CDR3 sequence (DNA): TGCGCCAGCAGCCGCTTAAGGCCGTCGGGAGGATCCTACAATGAGCAGTTCTTC.

The chain is built from TRBV20-1 and TRBJ2-5; perhaps TRBD2 as D (6 bases). V lost 2 bases and J 5 bases, leaving 9 bases between the germline ends. The germline V gene encodes CDR1 DFQATT and CDR2 SNEGSKA (reference sequence). This CDR3 comprises 12 residues. This chain's CDR3 is CSARRSGETQYF. Here the CDR3 DNA reads TGCAGTGCTAGAAGGAGCGGGGAGACCCAGTACTTC.

The chain joins TRBV4-1 to TRBJ1-1; possible D gene TRBD1, 5 bases. The CDR3 is made up of 15 amino acids. Germline CDR1 MGHRA, CDR2 YSYEKL. The V gene lost 3 bases and the J gene lost 1 base, with 12 bases spanning the gap. In nucleotides, the CDR3 is TGCGCCAGCAGCCAGAACCTGGGACCGAACACTGAAGCTTTCTTT. This codes for CASSQNLGPNTEAFF.

This chain uses TRBV29-1 with TRBJ2-7; 10 bases are a match to TRBD2. CDR3 length: 14 residues. Trimming at V came to 6 bases and at J to 4 bases, leaving 9 bases not matched to a gene. Germline-derived CDR1 and CDR2 are SQVTM and ANQGSEA. As DNA, the CDR3 is TGCAGCGTCCTAACCGGACTAGCGGTATACGAGCAGTACTTC. Translation: CSVLTGLAVYEQYF.